Included here is one T cell receptor (beta chain) sequence, with context. This specimen belongs to a study of long-term antiretroviral therapy in people with HIV. Across the whole study: Some samples came about a decade before the 2015 immediate-ART recommendation, and these were the earliest.

immunoSEQ v3.0 was run at survey level. Here immunoSEQ multiplex PCR was the method, and the copy in TCRdb shows in-frame clones only, minus some. Of tens of thousands of clones detected, 84% appear once; the ten largest clones hold almost 3.5%. The CDR3 contains 14 residues. Germline loops: CDR1 MNHNS, CDR2 SASEGT. The germline V and J ends were trimmed by 2 bases and 4 bases, with 12 bases remaining between them. This clonotype was sampled from a woman aged 45-65 years with HIV. V and J are TRBV6-1 and TRBJ2-7; weak D call: TRBD1 (6 bases). Here the sequenced sample was unsorted PBMCs, taken 1.9 years after starting antiretroviral therapy. The CDR3 bases are TGTGCCAGCAGTGAAAACAGGGTGGGTTACGAGCAGTACTTC. Protein: CASSENRVGYEQYF.